This T cell receptor beta chain comes out of a study of metastatic and nonmetastatic thyroid tumors. TCRdb re-called the PCR reads with MiXCR. The data hold some 33,000 clones, with 15% observed a single time. Until they underwent thyroid surgery, no patient had received any treatment. V was clipped by 5 bases and J by 0 bases, with 12 bases between them. The CDR3 runs 14 residues. In germline, CDR1 is SQVTM, CDR2 ANQGSEA. This clone was seen at least ten times. What was sequenced was blood. V is TRBV29-1 and J is TRBJ2-3; D may be TRBD2 (6 bases). This sequence originates from a male donor with papillary thyroid cancer or a benign thyroid nodule (not recorded which). Some clones in this sample may be carry-over from other donors' samples. CDR3 region: CSVRRGTSTDTQYF. The CDR3 DNA is TGCAGCGTTCGGCGGGGCACTAGCACAGATACGCAGTATTTT.